The rows below give T cell receptor beta chains drawn from one sample of a study of cytomegalovirus exposure and HLA in healthy donors. Sequencing used immunoSEQ multiplex PCR; TCRdb keeps in-frame clones, though not all of them. The sample yields under 150,000 clones, around 79% seen once. Sample: PBMCs. These receptor sequences come from a female donor in good health and CMV-seronegative. CDR3s include the opening cysteine and the closing phenylalanine or tryptophan. The D gene is left open where the match is weak. For some rows the clone size is stated as once, few or many, or as a class when expanded; others skip it.

D	size	V	J	CDR3	DNA
TRBD2	-	TRBV6-5	TRBJ2-7	CASSLIGRVYEQYF	TGTGCCAGCAGCCTTATCGGGAGGGTATACGAGCAGTACTTC
TRBD2	-	TRBV9	TRBJ2-7	CASSVETSGYHEQYF	TGTGCCAGCAGCGTAGAAACTAGCGGGTACCACGAGCAGTACTTC
TRBD2	-	TRBV7-6	TRBJ2-5	CASSLAASGRETQYF	TGTGCCAGCAGCTTAGCTGCTAGCGGGAGGGAGACCCAGTACTTC
-	once	TRBV7-9	TRBJ2-7	CASSLYGRSSYEQYF	TGTGCCAGCAGCTTATACGGTAGGAGTTCTTACGAGCAGTACTTC
-	-	TRBV9	TRBJ1-1	CASSVEAGQGTEAFF	TGTGCCAGCAGCGTAGAGGCAGGGCAGGGCACTGAAGCTTTCTTT
-	-	TRBV9	TRBJ1-2	CASSDSRDTYGYTF	TGTGCCAGCAGCGATTCCCGGGACACCTATGGCTACACCTTC
-	few	TRBV7-3	TRBJ2-1	CASSKLGGPYNEQFF	TGTGCCAGCAGCAAGTTGGGGGGTCCCTACAATGAGCAGTTCTTC
TRBD1	few	TRBV20-1	TRBJ1-2	CSALTGSGYTF	TGCAGTGCTCTGACAGGGAGTGGCTACACCTTC
TRBD2	-	TRBV10-3	TRBJ2-1	CAIRAGTSDNEQFF	TGTGCCATCAGGGCCGGGACTAGCGACAATGAGCAGTTCTTC
TRBD2	-	TRBV6-5	TRBJ2-3	CASTGGRAGTQYF	TGTGCCAGCACGGGCGGGAGGGCAGGTACGCAGTATTTT
-	-	TRBV19	TRBJ2-7	CAGGGRSYEQYF	TGTGCCGGCGGGGGCCGCTCCTACGAGCAGTACTTC
-	-	TRBV27	TRBJ1-1	CASSALFGSRGTEAFF	TGTGCCAGCAGTGCCCTATTTGGTTCTAGAGGCACTGAAGCTTTCTTT
TRBD1	few	TRBV7-9	TRBJ1-1	CASPTGPGGTEAFF	TGTGCCAGCCCCACGGGTCCAGGGGGCACTGAAGCTTTCTTT
TRBD2	-	TRBV5-1	TRBJ2-7	CASSSPGQWGSGGPSYEQYF	TGCGCCAGCAGCAGTCCCGGACAGTGGGGTAGCGGGGGGCCCTCCTACGAGCAGTACTTC
-	-	TRBV9	TRBJ2-3	CASSASGVADTQYF	TGTGCCAGCAGCGCCTCAGGGGTGGCAGATACGCAGTATTTT
TRBD1	few	TRBV2	TRBJ2-3	CASRGGTGGADTQYF	TGTGCCAGCAGGGGGGGGACAGGGGGCGCAGATACGCAGTATTTT
TRBD2	-	TRBV6-4	TRBJ2-3	CASSVTSGEVDTQYF	TGTGCCAGCAGTGTGACTAGCGGAGAGGTTGATACGCAGTATTTT
-	-	TRBV4-1	TRBJ1-4	CASSQDARVNEKLFF	TGCGCCAGCAGCCAAGATGCCAGGGTTAATGAAAAACTGTTTTTT
-	-	TRBV5-1	TRBJ2-7	CASSLEPYYEQYF	TGCGCCAGCAGCTTGGAGCCATACTACGAGCAGTACTTC
-	-	TRBV6-5	TRBJ2-7	CASRNAGAKFAEQYF	TGTGCCAGCCGTAACGCAGGGGCGAAATTCGCCGAGCAGTACTTC
TRBD1	-	TRBV5-6	TRBJ2-1	CASSLVDRVAHEQFF	TGTGCCAGCAGCTTGGTGGACAGGGTGGCCCATGAGCAGTTCTTC
-	-	TRBV7-3	TRBJ1-1	CASSPQKGYTEAFF	TGTGCCAGCAGCCCTCAGAAGGGGTACACTGAAGCTTTCTTT
TRBD2	-	TRBV29-1	TRBJ2-7	CSGTSGVSSYEQYF	TGCAGCGGGACTAGCGGAGTCTCGTCTTACGAGCAGTACTTC
-	-	TRBV2	TRBJ2-7	CASSPIVAGAQREQYF	TGTGCCAGCAGTCCAATCGTCGCAGGTGCTCAACGCGAGCAGTACTTC
TRBD1	-	TRBV11-3	TRBJ2-7	CASSRTGGLGEQYF	TGTGCCAGCAGCCGGACAGGGGGCTTAGGCGAGCAGTACTTC
-	-	TRBV27	TRBJ1-2	CASKQGRANYGYTF	TGTGCCAGCAAACAGGGCAGGGCTAACTATGGCTACACCTTC
-	once	TRBV29-1	TRBJ2-3	CSVLGQVGTSTDTQYF	TGCAGCGTCCTAGGACAGGTTGGGACTAGCACAGATACGCAGTATTTT
TRBD2	-	TRBV5-1	TRBJ2-1	CASRPPSGRGPLEFF	TGCGCCAGCAGACCACCTAGCGGGAGAGGTCCTTTGGAATTCTTC
-	-	TRBV4-1	TRBJ1-2	CASSLMEGEYGYTF	TGCGCCAGCAGTCTCATGGAAGGGGAATATGGCTACACCTTC
TRBD1	-	TRBV4-3	TRBJ2-5	CASSQGQGAGGETQYF	TGCGCCAGCAGCCAGGGACAGGGGGCAGGGGGAGAGACCCAGTACTTC
-	many	TRBV6-5	TRBJ2-6	CATTEGSLGVLTF	TGTGCCACAACTGAGGGCAGCCTCGGCGTCCTGACTTTC
-	-	TRBV5-1	TRBJ2-7	CASSLNRRRSDEQYF	TGCGCCAGCAGCTTGAATAGGCGTAGGAGCGACGAGCAGTACTTC
TRBD1	-	TRBV7-2	TRBJ2-1	CASSLQGASYNEQFF	TGTGCCAGCAGCCTTCAGGGGGCCTCCTACAATGAGCAGTTCTTC
-	few	TRBV2	TRBJ1-5	CASIRGQGQPQHF	TGTGCCAGCATCAGGGGTCAAGGGCAGCCCCAGCATTTT
-	-	TRBV7-2	TRBJ2-7	CASSLGIGVDEQYF	TGTGCCAGCAGCTTAGGCATCGGGGTCGACGAGCAGTACTTC
TRBD2	-	TRBV7-9	TRBJ2-1	CASSRTSGGASYNEQFF	TGTGCCAGCAGCCGTACTAGCGGGGGGGCGTCCTACAATGAGCAGTTCTTC
TRBD2	-	TRBV14	TRBJ2-2	CASSARLAGATGELFF	TGTGCCAGCAGCGCGAGACTAGCGGGAGCCACCGGGGAGCTGTTTTTT
TRBD1	-	TRBV2	TRBJ1-5	CASKQTGGFNQPQHF	TGTGCCAGCAAGCAGACAGGGGGGTTCAATCAGCCCCAGCATTTT
-	few	TRBV6-5	TRBJ1-4	CASSWEGGGEEKLFF	TGTGCCAGCAGTTGGGAAGGCGGAGGGGAGGAAAAACTGTTTTTT
TRBD1	-	TRBV28	TRBJ1-1	CASRPGGGYTEAFF	TGTGCCAGCAGGCCAGGGGGCGGATACACTGAAGCTTTCTTT
-	-	TRBV7-6	TRBJ2-6	CASRPGGSGANVLTF	TGTGCCAGCAGACCCGGGGGTTCCGGGGCCAACGTCCTGACTTTC
TRBD1	-	TRBV19	TRBJ1-1	CASSTGTGGILDTEAFF	TGTGCCAGTAGTACCGGGACAGGGGGTATCTTGGACACTGAAGCTTTCTTT
-	-	TRBV25-1	TRBJ1-4	CASSSSGVYEKLFF	TGTGCCAGCAGCTCCTCGGGGGTCTACGAAAAACTGTTTTTT
TRBD2	few	TRBV7-9	TRBJ2-7	CASSSRDYPYEQYF	TGTGCCAGCAGCTCGCGGGACTACCCCTACGAGCAGTACTTC
TRBD1	-	TRBV2	TRBJ1-6	CASLPGQDNSPLHF	TGTGCCAGCCTACCGGGACAGGATAATTCACCCCTCCACTTT
TRBD2	-	TRBV4-1	TRBJ2-3	CASSQEGTSGATDTQYF	TGCGCCAGCAGCCAAGAGGGAACTAGCGGAGCCACAGATACGCAGTATTTT
TRBD2	-	TRBV7-9	TRBJ2-1	CASSLISGSSSEQFF	TGTGCCAGCAGCTTGATTAGCGGGAGTTCTAGTGAGCAGTTCTTC
TRBD2	-	TRBV7-2	TRBJ2-3	CASSLGAGGVTQYF	TGTGCCAGCAGCTTAGGGGCGGGGGGTGTTACGCAGTATTTT